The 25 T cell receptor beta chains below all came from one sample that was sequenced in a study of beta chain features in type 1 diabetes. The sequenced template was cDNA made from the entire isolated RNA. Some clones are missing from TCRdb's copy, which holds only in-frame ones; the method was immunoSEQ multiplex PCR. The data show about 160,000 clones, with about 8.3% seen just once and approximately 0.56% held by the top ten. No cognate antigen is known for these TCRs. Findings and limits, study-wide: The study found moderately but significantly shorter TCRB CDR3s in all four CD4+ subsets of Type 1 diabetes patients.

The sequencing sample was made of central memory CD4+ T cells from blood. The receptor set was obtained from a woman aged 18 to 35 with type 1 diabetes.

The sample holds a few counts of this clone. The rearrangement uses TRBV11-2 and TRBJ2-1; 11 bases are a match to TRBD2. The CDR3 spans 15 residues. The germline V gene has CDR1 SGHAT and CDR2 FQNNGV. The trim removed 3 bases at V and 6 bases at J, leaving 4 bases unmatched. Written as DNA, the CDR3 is TGTGCCAGCAGCTTTGGTCTAGCGGGAGGCAATGAGCAGTTCTTC. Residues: CASSFGLAGGNEQFF.

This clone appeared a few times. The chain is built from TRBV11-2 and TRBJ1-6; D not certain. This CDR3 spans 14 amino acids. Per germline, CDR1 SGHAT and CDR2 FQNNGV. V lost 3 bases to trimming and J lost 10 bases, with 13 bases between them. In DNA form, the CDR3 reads TGTGCCAGCAGCTTGGAGCGGGTTAGATCACCCCTCCACTTT. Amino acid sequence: CASSLERVRSPLHF.

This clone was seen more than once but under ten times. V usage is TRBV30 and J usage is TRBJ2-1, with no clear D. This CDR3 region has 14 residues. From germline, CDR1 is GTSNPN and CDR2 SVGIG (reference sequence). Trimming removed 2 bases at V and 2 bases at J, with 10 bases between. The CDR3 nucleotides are TGTGCCTGGAGTAAAGTCGCTACCTACAATGAGCAGTTCTTC. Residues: CAWSKVATYNEQFF.

The chain's CDR3 is CASSSGLQETQYF. CDR3 in DNA: TGTGCCAGCAGCTCGGGACTTCAAGAGACCCAGTACTTC. The chain employs TRBV11-3 and TRBJ2-5; possibly TRBD2 for D (6 bases). The CDR3 covers 13 residues. The V and J ends lost 4 bases and 2 bases respectively, with 8 bases between them. Germline CDR1 and CDR2: SGHNT and YENEEA.

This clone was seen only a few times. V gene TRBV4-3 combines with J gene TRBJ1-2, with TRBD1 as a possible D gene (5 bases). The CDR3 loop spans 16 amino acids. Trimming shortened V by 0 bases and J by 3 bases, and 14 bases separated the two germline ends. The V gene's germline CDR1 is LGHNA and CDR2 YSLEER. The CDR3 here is CASSQDLGGLDYGYTF. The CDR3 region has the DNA TGCGCCAGCAGCCAAGATCTTGGGGGACTCGACTATGGCTACACCTTC.

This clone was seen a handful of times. Here the CDR3 DNA reads TGCGCCAGCAGCCAGGCTGTTGGTCCCTATCAGCCCCAGCATTTT. This encodes CASSQAVGPYQPQHF. V gene TRBV4-3 combines with J gene TRBJ1-5; D remains unclear. Germline assignment: CDR1 LGHNA and CDR2 YSLEER. The V and J ends lost 3 bases and 5 bases respectively, with 14 bases between them. The CDR3 is 15 amino acids.

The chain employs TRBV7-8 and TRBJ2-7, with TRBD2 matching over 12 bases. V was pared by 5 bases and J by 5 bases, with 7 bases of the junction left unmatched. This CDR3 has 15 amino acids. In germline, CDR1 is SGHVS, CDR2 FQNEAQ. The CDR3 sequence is CASSRPSGRVNEQYF. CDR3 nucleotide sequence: TGTGCCAGCAGCAGACCTAGCGGGAGGGTTAACGAGCAGTACTTC.

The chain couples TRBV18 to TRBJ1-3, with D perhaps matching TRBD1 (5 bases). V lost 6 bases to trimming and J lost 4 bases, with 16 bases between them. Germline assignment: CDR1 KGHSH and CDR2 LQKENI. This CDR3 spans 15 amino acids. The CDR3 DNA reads TGTGCCAGCTCCCTTCAGACAGACGTCGGAAACACCATATATTTT. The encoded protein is CASSLQTDVGNTIYF.

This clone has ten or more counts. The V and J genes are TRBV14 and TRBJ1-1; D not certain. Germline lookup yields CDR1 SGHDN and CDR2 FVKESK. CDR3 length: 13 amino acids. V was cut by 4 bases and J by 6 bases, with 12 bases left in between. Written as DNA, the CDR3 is TGTGCCAGCAGCCCCACGTTCCGGGCTGAAGCTTTCTTT. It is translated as CASSPTFRAEAFF.

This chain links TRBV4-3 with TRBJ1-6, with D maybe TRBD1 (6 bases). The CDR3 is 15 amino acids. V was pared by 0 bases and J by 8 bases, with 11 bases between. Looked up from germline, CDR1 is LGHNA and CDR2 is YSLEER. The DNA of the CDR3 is TGCGCCAGCAGCCAAGATCCCGGGGGGCATTCACCCCTCCACTTT. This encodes CASSQDPGGHSPLHF.

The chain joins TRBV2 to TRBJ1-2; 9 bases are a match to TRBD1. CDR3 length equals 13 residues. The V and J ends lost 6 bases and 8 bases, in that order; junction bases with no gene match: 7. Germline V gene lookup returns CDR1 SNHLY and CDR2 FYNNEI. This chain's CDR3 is CASRMDRGEGYTF. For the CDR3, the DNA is TGTGCCAGCAGGATGGACAGGGGAGAGGGCTACACCTTC.

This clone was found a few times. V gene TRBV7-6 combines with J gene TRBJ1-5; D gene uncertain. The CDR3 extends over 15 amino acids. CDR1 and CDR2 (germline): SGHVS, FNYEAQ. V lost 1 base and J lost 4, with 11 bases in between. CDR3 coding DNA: TGTGCCAGCAGCTTAGATTTTGGGCTGAATCAGCCCCAGCATTTT. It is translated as CASSLDFGLNQPQHF.

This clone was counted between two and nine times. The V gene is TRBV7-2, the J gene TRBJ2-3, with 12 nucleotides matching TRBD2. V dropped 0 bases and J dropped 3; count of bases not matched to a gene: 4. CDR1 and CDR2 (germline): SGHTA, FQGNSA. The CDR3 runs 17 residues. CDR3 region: CASSLASLAGGTDTQYF. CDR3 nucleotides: TGTGCCAGCAGCTTAGCGTCACTAGCGGGAGGAACAGATACGCAGTATTTT.

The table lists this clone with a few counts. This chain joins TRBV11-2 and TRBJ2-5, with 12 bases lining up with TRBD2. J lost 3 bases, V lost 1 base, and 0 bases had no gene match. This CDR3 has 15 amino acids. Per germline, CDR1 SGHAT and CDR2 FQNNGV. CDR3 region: CASSLGLAGEETQYF. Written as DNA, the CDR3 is TGTGCCAGCAGCTTAGGACTAGCGGGGGAAGAGACCCAGTACTTC.

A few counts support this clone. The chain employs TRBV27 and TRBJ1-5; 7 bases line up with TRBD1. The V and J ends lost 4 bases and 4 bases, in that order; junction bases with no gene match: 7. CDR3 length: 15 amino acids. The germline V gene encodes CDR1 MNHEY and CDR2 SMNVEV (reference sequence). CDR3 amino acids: CASSSSRQGNQPQHF. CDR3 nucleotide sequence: TGTGCCAGCAGTTCCAGCCGACAGGGTAATCAGCCCCAGCATTTT.

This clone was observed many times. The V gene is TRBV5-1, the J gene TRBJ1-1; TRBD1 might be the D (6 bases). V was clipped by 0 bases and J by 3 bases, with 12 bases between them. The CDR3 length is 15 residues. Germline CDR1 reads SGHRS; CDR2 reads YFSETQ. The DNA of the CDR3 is TGCGCCAGCAGCTTGGACTCAGGGGTGGACACTGAAGCTTTCTTT. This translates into CASSLDSGVDTEAFF.

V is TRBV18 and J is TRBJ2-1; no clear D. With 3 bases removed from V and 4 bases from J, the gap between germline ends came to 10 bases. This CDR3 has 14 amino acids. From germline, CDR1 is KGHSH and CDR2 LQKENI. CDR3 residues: CASSPAEQYNEQFF. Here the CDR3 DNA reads TGTGCCAGCTCACCGGCAGAACAGTACAATGAGCAGTTCTTC.

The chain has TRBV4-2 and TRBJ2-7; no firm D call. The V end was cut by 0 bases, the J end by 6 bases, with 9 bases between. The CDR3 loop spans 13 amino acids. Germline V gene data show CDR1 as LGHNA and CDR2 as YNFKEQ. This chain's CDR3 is CASSQDPLAEQYF. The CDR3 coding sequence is TGTGCCAGCAGCCAAGACCCCCTGGCCGAGCAGTACTTC.

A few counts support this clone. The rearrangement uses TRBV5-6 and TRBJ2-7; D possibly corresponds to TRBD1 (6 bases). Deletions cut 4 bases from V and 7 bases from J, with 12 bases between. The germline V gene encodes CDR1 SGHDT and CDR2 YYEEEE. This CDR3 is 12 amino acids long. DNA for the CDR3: TGTGCCAGCAGCCGGGACACGGGGGAGCAGTACTTC. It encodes CASSRDTGEQYF.

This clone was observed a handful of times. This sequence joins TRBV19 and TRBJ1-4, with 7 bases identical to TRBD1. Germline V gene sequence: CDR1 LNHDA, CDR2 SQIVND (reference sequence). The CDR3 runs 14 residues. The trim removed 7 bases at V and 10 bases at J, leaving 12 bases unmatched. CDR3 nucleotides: TGTGCCAGTAAGGTGGGGACAGAGCTTGGAAAACTGTTTTTT. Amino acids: CASKVGTELGKLFF.

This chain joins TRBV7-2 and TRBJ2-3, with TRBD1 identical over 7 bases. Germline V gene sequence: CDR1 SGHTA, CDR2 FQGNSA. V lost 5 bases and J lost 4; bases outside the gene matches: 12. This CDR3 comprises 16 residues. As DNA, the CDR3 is TGTGCCAGCAGCCCAAGACCGGGACAGACTGCAGATACGCAGTATTTT. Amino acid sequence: CASSPRPGQTADTQYF. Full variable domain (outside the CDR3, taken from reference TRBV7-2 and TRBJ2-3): GAGVSQSPSNKVTEKGKDVELRCDPISGHTALYWYRQSLGQGLEFLIYFQGNSAPDKSGLPSDRFSAERTGGSVSTLTIQRTQQEDSAVYLCASSPRPGQTADTQYFGPGTRLTVL.

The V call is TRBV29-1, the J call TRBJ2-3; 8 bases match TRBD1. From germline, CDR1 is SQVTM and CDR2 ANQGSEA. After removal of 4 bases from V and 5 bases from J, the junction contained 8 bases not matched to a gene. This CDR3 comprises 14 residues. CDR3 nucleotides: TGCAGCGTTGTACAGGGGGTCATTAGAGATACGCAGTATTTT. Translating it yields CSVVQGVIRDTQYF.

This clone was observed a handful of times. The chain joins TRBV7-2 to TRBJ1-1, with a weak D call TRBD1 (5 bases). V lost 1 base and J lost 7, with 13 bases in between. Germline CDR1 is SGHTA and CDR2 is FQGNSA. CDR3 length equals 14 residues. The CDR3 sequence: CASSLVAQGLEAFF. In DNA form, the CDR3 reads TGTGCCAGCAGCTTAGTTGCGCAGGGACTTGAAGCTTTCTTT.

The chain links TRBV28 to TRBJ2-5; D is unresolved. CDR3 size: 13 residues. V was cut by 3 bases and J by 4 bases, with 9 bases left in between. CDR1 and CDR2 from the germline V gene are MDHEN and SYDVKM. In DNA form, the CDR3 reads TGTGCCAGCAGTTTTCGGGTGAGAGAGACCCAGTACTTC. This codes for CASSFRVRETQYF. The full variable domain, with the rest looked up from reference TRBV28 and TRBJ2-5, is DVKVTQSSRYLVKRTGEKVFLECVQDMDHENMFWYRQDPGLGLRLIYFSYDVKMKEKGDIPEGYSVSREKKERFSLILESASTNQTSMYLCASSFRVRETQYFGPGTRLLVL.

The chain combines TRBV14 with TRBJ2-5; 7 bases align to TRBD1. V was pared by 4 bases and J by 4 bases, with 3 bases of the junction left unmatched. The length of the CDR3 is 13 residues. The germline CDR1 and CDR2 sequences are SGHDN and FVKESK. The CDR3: CASSPYRGETQYF. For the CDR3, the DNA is TGTGCCAGCAGCCCTTACAGGGGAGAGACCCAGTACTTC.